This T cell receptor beta chain was recorded in a study of blood T cell repertoires in COVID-19. Study summary: Acute and convalescent COVID-19 samples came from the United States, Italy and Spain. T cells, B-cell-depleted T cells, or PBMCs supplied cDNA or gDNA.

Germline V CDR1 and CDR2: LNHDA, SQIVND (reference sequence). The CDR3 length is 11 residues. Between the trimmed V and J ends, which lost 8 bases and 8 bases, there was a span of 9 bases. Those who participated ranged in age from roughly 18 to 89 years and resided in under 25 US areas. Before being deemed recovered, Cohort 3 donors had two negative PCRs, clearance, or symptom resolution. Profiled with immunoSEQ multiplex PCR; TCRdb holds only in-frame clones, not every one. The table lists about 140,000 clones, over 60% of them singletons. This chain uses TRBV19 with TRBJ1-4, with a tentative D call TRBD1 (6 bases). The receptor was isolated from a woman in her fifties or sixties who had recovered from COVID-19. Sample: PBMCs or T cells enriched from blood (not recorded which). Here the CDR3 reads CASWGQEKLFF. CDR3 bases: TGTGCCAGTTGGGGGCAAGAAAAACTGTTTTTT.